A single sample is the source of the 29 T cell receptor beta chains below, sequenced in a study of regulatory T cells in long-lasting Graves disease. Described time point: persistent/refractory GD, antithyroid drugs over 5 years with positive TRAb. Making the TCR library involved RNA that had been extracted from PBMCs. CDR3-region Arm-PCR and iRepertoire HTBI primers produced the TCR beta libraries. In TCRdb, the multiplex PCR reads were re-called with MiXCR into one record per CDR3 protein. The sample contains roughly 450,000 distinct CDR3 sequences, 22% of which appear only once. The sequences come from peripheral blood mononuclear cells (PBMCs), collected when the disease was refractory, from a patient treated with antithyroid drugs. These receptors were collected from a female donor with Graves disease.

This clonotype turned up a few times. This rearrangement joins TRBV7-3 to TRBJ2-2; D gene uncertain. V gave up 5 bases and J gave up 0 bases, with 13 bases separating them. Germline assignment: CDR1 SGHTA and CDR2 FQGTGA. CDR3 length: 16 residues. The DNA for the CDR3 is TGTGCCAGCAGCCCCTTTATTGTAGCGAACACCGGGGAGCTGTTTTTT. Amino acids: CASSPFIVANTGELFF. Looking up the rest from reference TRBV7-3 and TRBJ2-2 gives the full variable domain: GAGVSQTPSNKVTEKGKYVELRCDPISGHTALYWYRQSLGQGPEFLIYFQGTGAADDSGLPNDRFFAVRPEGSVSTLKIQRTERGDSAVYLCASSPFIVANTGELFFGEGSRLTVL.

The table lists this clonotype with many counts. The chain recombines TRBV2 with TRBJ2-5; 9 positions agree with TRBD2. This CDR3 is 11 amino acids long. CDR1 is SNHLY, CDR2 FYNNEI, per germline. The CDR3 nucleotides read TGTGTGTCTAGCGGGGAAGAGACCCAGTACTTC. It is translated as CVSSGEETQYF.

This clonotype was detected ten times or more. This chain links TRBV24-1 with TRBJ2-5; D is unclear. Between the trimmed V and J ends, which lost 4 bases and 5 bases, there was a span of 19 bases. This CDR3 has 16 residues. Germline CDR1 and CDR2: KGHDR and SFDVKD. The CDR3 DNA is TGTGCCACCAGTGACACACGGCCGGGCCGTCGTGAGACCCAGTACTTC. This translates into CATSDTRPGRRETQYF.

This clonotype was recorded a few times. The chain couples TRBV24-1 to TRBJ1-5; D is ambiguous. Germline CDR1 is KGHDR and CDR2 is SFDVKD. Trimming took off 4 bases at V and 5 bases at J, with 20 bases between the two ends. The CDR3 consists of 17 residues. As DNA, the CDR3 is TGTGCCACCAGTGAACTGCACAAATCCTTGAGCTATCAGCCCCAGCATTTT. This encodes CATSELHKSLSYQPQHF.

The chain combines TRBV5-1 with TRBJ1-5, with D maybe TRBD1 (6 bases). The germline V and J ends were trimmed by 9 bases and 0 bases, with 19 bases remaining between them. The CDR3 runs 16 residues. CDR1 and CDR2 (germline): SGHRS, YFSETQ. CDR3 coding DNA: TGCGCCACCCTGCTTTACGGGGGGCATAGCAATCAGCCCCAGCATTTT. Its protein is CATLLYGGHSNQPQHF.

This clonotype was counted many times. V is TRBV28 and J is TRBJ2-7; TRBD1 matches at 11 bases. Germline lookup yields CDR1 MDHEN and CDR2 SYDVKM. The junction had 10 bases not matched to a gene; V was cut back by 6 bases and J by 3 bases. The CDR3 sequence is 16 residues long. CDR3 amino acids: CASRSSPGTGGYEQYF. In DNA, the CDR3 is TGTGCCAGCAGGTCCTCCCCCGGGACAGGGGGCTACGAGCAGTACTTC.

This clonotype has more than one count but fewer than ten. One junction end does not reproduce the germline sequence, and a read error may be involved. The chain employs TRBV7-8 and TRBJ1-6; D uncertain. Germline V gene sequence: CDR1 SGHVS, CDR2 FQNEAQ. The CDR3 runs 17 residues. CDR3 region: CASSSHEAGPYNSPPHF. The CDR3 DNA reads TGTGCCAGCAGCTCCCACGAGGCAGGCCCTTATAATTCACCCCCCCACTTT. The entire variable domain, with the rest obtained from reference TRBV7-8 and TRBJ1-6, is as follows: GAGVSQSPRYKVAKRGQDVALRCDPISGHVSLFWYQQALGQGPEFLTYFQNEAQLDKSGLPSDRFFAERPEGSVSTLKIQRTQQEDSAVYLCASSSHEAGPYNSPPHFGNGTRLTVT.

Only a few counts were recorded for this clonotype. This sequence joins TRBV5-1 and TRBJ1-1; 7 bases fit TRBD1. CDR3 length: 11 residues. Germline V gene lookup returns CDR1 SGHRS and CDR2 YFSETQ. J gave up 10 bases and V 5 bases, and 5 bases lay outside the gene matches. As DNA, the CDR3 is TGCGCCAGCAGTGCGACAGGGCGAGCTTTCTTT. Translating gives CASSATGRAFF.

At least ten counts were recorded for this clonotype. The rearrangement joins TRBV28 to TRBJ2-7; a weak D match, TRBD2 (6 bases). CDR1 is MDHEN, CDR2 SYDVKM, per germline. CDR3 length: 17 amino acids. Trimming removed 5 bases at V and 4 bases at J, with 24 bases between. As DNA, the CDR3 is TGTGCCAGCAGTCCCGGCGGGTTTCGGCGGGACCCATACGAGCAGTACTTC. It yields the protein CASSPGGFRRDPYEQYF.

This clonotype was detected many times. This chain's CDR3 is CASRRETLSRGGGYTF. CDR3 nucleotides: TGTGCCAGCAGACGTGAGACATTATCAAGGGGAGGCGGCTACACCTTC. This rearrangement joins TRBV6-1 to TRBJ1-2, with a possible D match to TRBD1 (5 bases). CDR3 length: 16 amino acids. Trimming shortened V by 6 bases and J by 8 bases, and 25 bases separated the two germline ends. The germline V gene has CDR1 MNHNS and CDR2 SASEGT.

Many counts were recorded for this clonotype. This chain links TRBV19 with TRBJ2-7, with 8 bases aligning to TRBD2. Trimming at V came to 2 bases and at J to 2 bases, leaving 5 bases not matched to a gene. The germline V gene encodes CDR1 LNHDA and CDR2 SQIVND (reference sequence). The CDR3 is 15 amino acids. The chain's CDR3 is CASSISSAGAYEQYF. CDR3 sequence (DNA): TGTGCCAGTAGTATAAGCTCAGCGGGGGCCTACGAGCAGTACTTC.

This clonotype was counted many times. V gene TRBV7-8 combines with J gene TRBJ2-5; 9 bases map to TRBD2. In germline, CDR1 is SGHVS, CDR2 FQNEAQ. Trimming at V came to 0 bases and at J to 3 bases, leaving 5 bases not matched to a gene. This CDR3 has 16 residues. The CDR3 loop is CASSLAGIAGEETQYF. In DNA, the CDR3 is TGTGCCAGCAGCTTAGCGGGAATAGCGGGAGAAGAGACCCAGTACTTC. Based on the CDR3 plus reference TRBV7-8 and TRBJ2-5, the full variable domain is GAGVSQSPRYKVAKRGQDVALRCDPISGHVSLFWYQQALGQGPEFLTYFQNEAQLDKSGLPSDRFFAERPEGSVSTLKIQRTQQEDSAVYLCASSLAGIAGEETQYFGPGTRLLVL.

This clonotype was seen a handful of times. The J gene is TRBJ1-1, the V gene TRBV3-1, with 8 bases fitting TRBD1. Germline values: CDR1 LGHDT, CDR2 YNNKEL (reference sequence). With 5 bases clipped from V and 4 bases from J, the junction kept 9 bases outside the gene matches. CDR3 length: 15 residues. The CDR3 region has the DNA TGTGCCAGCAGCTATGACAGGGGAGGGGGCACTGAAGCTTTCTTT. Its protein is CASSYDRGGGTEAFF.

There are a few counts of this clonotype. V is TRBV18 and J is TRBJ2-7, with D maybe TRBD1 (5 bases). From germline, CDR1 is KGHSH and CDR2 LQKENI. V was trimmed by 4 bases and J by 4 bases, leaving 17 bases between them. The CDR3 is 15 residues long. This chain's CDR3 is CASSLSSQVKYEQYF. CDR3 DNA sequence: TGTGCCAGCTCACTCTCCTCACAGGTCAAGTACGAGCAGTACTTC.

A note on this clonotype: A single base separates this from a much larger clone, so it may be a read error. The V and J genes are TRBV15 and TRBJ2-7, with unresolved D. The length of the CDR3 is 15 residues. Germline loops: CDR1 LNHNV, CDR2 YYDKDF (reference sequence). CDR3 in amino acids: CVTSRDTADSYEQYF. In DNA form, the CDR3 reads TGTGTCACCAGCAGAGATACCGCAGACTCCTACGAGCAGTACTTC.

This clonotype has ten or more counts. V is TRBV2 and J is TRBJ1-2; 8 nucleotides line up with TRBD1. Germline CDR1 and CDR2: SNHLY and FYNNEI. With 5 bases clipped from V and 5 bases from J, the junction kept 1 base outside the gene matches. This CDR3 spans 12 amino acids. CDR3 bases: TGTGCCAGCAGTCAGGGGGCTTATGGCTACACCTTC. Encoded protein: CASSQGAYGYTF.

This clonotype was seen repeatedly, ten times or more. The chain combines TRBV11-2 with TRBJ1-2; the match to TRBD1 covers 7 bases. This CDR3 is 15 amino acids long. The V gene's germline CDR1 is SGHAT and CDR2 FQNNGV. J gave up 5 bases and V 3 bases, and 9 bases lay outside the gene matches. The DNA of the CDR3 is TGTGCCAGCAGCTTCCTAGACAGGGACCGTTATGGCTACACCTTC. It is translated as CASSFLDRDRYGYTF.

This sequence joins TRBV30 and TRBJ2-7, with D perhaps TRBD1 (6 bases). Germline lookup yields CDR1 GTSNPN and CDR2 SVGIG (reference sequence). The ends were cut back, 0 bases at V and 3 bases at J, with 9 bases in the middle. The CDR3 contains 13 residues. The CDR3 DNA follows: TGTGCCTGGAGTGTCGGGACATTCTACGAGCAGTACTTC. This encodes CAWSVGTFYEQYF.

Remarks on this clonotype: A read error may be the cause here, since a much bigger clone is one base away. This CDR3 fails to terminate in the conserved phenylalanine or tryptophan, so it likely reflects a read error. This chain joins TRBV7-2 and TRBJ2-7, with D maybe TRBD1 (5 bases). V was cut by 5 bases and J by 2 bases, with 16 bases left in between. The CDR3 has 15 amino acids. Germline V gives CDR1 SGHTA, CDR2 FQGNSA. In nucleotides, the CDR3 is TGTGCCAGCAGCCGTTCCCTGACAGAAACCTACGAGCAGTACTCC. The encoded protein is CASSRSLTETYEQYS.

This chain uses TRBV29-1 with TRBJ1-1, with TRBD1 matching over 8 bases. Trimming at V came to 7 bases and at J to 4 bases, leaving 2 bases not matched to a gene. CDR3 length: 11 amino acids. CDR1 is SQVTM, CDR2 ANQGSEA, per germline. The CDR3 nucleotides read TGCAGCGGTGACAGGGGCACTGAAGCTTTCTTT. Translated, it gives CSGDRGTEAFF.

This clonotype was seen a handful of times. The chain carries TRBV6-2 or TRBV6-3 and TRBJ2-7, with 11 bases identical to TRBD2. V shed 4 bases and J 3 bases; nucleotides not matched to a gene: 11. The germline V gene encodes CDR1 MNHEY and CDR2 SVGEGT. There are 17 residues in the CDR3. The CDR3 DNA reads TGTGCCAGCAGTTCGATAGCGGGAGGGCCTCGAAACTACGAGCAGTACTTC. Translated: CASSSIAGGPRNYEQYF.

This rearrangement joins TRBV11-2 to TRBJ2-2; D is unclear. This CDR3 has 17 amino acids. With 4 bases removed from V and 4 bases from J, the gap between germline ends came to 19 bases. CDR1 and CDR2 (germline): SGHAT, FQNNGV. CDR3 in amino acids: CASSSNPNYLTTGELFF. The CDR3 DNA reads TGTGCCAGCAGCTCAAACCCCAATTATCTGACCACCGGGGAGCTGTTTTTT.

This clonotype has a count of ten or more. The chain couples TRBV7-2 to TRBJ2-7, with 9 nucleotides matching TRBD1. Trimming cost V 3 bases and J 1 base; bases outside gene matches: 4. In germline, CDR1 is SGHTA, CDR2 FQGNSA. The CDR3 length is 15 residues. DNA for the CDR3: TGTGCCAGCAGCTTCAAGACAGGGGGTTCCTACGAGCAGTACTTC. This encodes CASSFKTGGSYEQYF.

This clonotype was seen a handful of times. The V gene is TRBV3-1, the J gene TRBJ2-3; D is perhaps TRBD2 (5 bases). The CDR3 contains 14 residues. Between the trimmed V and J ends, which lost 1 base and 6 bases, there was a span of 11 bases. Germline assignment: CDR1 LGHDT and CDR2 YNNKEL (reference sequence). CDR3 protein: CASSQGVSADTQYF. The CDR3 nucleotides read TGTGCCAGCAGCCAAGGTGTTAGCGCGGATACGCAGTATTTT.

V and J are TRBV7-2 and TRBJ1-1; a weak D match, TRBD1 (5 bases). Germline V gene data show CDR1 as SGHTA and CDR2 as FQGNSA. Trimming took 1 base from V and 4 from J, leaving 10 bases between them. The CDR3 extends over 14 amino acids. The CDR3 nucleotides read TGTGCCAGCAGCTTAGGACAGACGGGCACTGAAGCTTTCTTT. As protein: CASSLGQTGTEAFF.

DNA of the CDR3: TGCAGTGCTAGGCTAGGGGAAGGGGACGAAAAACTGTTTTTT. It encodes CSARLGEGDEKLFF. The chain combines TRBV20-1 with TRBJ1-4, with D perhaps TRBD1 (5 bases). The germline V and J ends were trimmed by 3 bases and 8 bases, with 16 bases remaining between them. The length of the CDR3 is 14 residues. Germline V CDR1 and CDR2: DFQATT, SNEGSKA (reference sequence).

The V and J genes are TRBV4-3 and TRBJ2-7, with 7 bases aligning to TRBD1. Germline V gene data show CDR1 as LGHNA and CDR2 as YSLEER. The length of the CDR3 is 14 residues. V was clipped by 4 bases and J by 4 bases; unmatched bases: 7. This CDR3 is CASSPGTAPYEQYF. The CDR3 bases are TGCGCCAGCAGCCCCGGGACAGCTCCTTACGAGCAGTACTTC.

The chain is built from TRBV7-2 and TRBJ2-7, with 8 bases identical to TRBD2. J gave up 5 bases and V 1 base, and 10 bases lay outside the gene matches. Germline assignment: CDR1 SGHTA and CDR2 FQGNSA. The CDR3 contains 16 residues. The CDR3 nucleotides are TGTGCCAGCAGCTTAGGAGGAGCGGGAGTCGGCGACGAGCAGTACTTC. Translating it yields CASSLGGAGVGDEQYF.

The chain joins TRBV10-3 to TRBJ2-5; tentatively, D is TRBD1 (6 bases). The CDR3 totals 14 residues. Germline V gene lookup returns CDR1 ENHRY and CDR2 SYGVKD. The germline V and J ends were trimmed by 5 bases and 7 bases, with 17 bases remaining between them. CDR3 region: CAISPGDRGGTQYF. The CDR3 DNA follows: TGTGCCATCAGTCCAGGAGACCGAGGGGGGACCCAGTACTTC.